Listed here are 20 T cell receptor beta chains from one sample, sequenced in a study of PD-L1 blockade in urothelial cancer (dated by TCRdb to the late 2010s). The sample's time point label is to be understood as: peripheral blood 6 weeks after treatment start. Library preparation was by the immunoSEQ multiplex PCR assay. Not all clones reach the TCRdb copy of this immuneACCESS table, which keeps in-frame sequences only. Checked studies attribute under half of the gap to unresolved V genes and leave the rest unexplained. The sample includes 100,000 to 150,000 clones, with approximately 85% observed a single time. In total, the top ten clones hold 2.4% of the sample. Here the sequenced sample was PBMCs, taken around atezolizumab (anti-PD-L1) treatment. The receptor source for this set is a man in his forties or fifties with urothelial cancer.

This chain joins TRBV18 and TRBJ2-3, with D hard to call. In germline, CDR1 is KGHSH, CDR2 LQKENI. V shed 4 bases and J shed 0 bases, with 5 bases lying between them. The CDR3 loop spans 13 amino acids. This CDR3 reads CASSRASTDTQYF. The CDR3, as DNA: TGTGCCAGCTCACGGGCTAGCACAGATACGCAGTATTTT.

This chain joins TRBV19 and TRBJ1-1; maybe TRBD1 (6 bases). The CDR3 has 18 amino acids. The germline gives CDR1 LNHDA, CDR2 SQIVND (reference sequence). The V and J ends lost 2 bases and 0 bases respectively, with 19 bases between them. CDR3 nucleotides: TGTGCCAGTAGTATAAGAATAGGGGACACAACTGTGAACACTGAAGCTTTCTTT. Amino acid sequence: CASSIRIGDTTVNTEAFF. The full variable domain, rest sourced from reference TRBV19 and TRBJ1-1, is DGGITQSPKYLFRKEGQNVTLSCEQNLNHDAMYWYRQDPGQGLRLIYYSQIVNDFQKGDIAEGYSVSREKKESFPLTVTSAQKNPTAFYLCASSIRIGDTTVNTEAFFGQGTRLTVV.

The chain combines TRBV28 with TRBJ2-1; 10 positions match TRBD2. Germline assignment: CDR1 MDHEN and CDR2 SYDVKM. This CDR3 is built from 16 residues. The V segment lost 4 bases and the J segment 2 bases; nucleotides outside the gene matches: 5. CDR3 nucleotides: TGTGCCAGCAGTTCTTCTAGCGGGGGACCCTACAATGAGCAGTTCTTC. Its protein product is CASSSSSGGPYNEQFF.

The rearrangement joins TRBV30 to TRBJ2-1; the match to TRBD2 covers 15 bases. CDR1 is GTSNPN, CDR2 SVGIG, per germline (reference sequence). J gave up 7 bases and V 0 bases, and 7 bases lay outside the gene matches. The CDR3 runs 17 residues. In nucleotides, the CDR3 is TGTGCCTGGAGTGTCCTCCCCGGACTAGCGGGAGGGAATGAGCAGTTCTTC. Protein: CAWSVLPGLAGGNEQFF. Full variable domain (missing parts from reference TRBV30 and TRBJ2-1): SQTIHQWPATLVQPVGSPLSLECTVEGTSNPNLYWYRQAAGRGLQLLFYSVGIGQISSEVPQNLSASRPQDRQFILSSKKLLLSDSGFYLCAWSVLPGLAGGNEQFFGPGTRLTVL.

This chain connects TRBV4-2 to TRBJ2-7; the D gene is possibly TRBD2 (5 bases). The germline V gene encodes CDR1 LGHNA and CDR2 YNFKEQ. The CDR3 runs 13 residues. The V end lost 4 bases, the J end lost 6 bases, and 13 bases lay between the germline ends. This CDR3 reads CASSPGGFLEQYF. The CDR3 DNA reads as TGTGCCAGCAGCCCCGGAGGATTCCTCGAGCAGTACTTC.

The rearrangement uses TRBV9 and TRBJ2-1, with 9 bases identical to TRBD1. The CDR3 loop spans 17 amino acids. Germline V gene lookup returns CDR1 SGDLS and CDR2 YYNGEE. The trim removed 4 bases at V and 5 bases at J, leaving 13 bases unmatched. The CDR3 is CASSPSGTGYVNNEQFF. The CDR3 DNA reads TGTGCCAGCAGCCCATCCGGGACAGGGTACGTGAACAATGAGCAGTTCTTC.

On this clone itself: One junction end disagrees with the germline gene, perhaps due to a read error. Here the CDR3 reads CATRHRLAGPQDF. The CDR3 DNA reads TGTGCCACCAGACATAGACTAGCGGGCCCCCAAGACTTC. The genes are TRBV15 and TRBJ2-5; 10 positions agree with TRBD2. The CDR3 contains 13 residues. Germline loops: CDR1 LNHNV, CDR2 YYDKDF (reference sequence).

In its sample, this clone was seen once. V and J are TRBV7-9 and TRBJ2-5; possible D gene TRBD2, 5 bases. With 4 bases removed from V and 5 bases from J, the gap between germline ends came to 11 bases. This CDR3 has 13 residues. Per the germline V gene, CDR1 is SEHNR and CDR2 is FQNEAQ (reference sequence). The CDR3 region has the DNA TGTGCCAGCAGCTCGTCGGGGTTTGAGACCCAGTACTTC. Translated, it gives CASSSSGFETQYF.

The V gene is TRBV5-6, the J gene TRBJ1-5; TRBD1 is a possible D gene (5 bases). This CDR3 has 14 residues. V shed 6 bases and J shed 2 bases, with 12 bases lying between them. Germline loops: CDR1 SGHDT, CDR2 YYEEEE. The CDR3 protein is CASTPRGGNQPQHF. The CDR3 bases are TGTGCCAGCACCCCACGGGGGGGCAATCAGCCCCAGCATTTT. The whole variable domain, filled in from reference TRBV5-6 and TRBJ1-5, reads DAGVTQSPTHLIKTRGQQVTLRCSPKSGHDTVSWYQQALGQGPQFIFQYYEEEERQRGNFPDRFSGHQFPNYSSELNVNALLLGDSALYLCASTPRGGNQPQHFGDGTRLSIL.

This chain connects TRBV6-5 to TRBJ1-1; TRBD1 aligns across 7 bases. V trimming: 6 bases; J trimming: 6 bases; junction bases outside the gene matches: 4. The CDR3 has 12 residues. The germline V gene encodes CDR1 MNHEY and CDR2 SVGAGI. CDR3 bases: TGTGCCAGCAGGGTTCAGGGGGCTGAAGCTTTCTTT. Translating it yields CASRVQGAEAFF.

V is TRBV5-1 and J is TRBJ2-3, with D possibly matching TRBD2 (6 bases). Looked up from germline, CDR1 is SGHRS and CDR2 is YFSETQ. This CDR3 comprises 14 residues. V shed 0 bases and J shed 5 bases, with 10 bases lying between them. The CDR3 region is CASSLGVRGDTQYF. The CDR3 DNA is TGCGCCAGCAGCTTGGGGGTGCGGGGAGATACGCAGTATTTT.

The chain couples TRBV19 to TRBJ1-1; TRBD1 might be the D (5 bases). CDR1 is LNHDA and CDR2 is SQIVND in the germline V gene (reference sequence). The CDR3 spans 15 residues. V lost 3 bases and J lost 3, with 14 bases in between. As DNA, the CDR3 is TGTGCCAGTAGTATGGGGTCTGGCAGGGACACTGAAGCTTTCTTT. It specifies CASSMGSGRDTEAFF.

This clone has only one observation. The V and J genes are TRBV18 and TRBJ1-1; D gene uncertain. Germline V gene sequence: CDR1 KGHSH, CDR2 LQKENI. V lost 2 bases to trimming and J lost 1 base, with 8 bases between them. The CDR3 has 14 residues. The CDR3 loop is CASSPTVANTEAFF. The CDR3 nucleotides are TGTGCCAGCTCACCAACGGTTGCGAACACTGAAGCTTTCTTT.

This chain joins TRBV7-9 and TRBJ2-7; D is possibly TRBD1 (5 bases). The CDR3 extends over 12 amino acids. CDR1 and CDR2 from the germline V gene are SEHNR and FQNEAQ (reference sequence). V lost 4 bases and J 7 bases, leaving 11 bases between the germline ends. For the CDR3, the DNA is TGTGCCAGCAGCTCTCCAGGGCGGGAGCAGTACTTC. Its protein is CASSSPGREQYF.

The chain couples TRBV6-5 to TRBJ2-1; maybe TRBD2 (7 bases). In germline, CDR1 is MNHEY, CDR2 SVGAGI. There are 15 residues in the CDR3. V shed 2 bases and J shed 9 bases, with 17 bases lying between them. The CDR3 protein is CASSYDMSRGGEQFF. The CDR3 DNA follows: TGTGCCAGCAGTTACGATATGTCGAGGGGGGGTGAGCAGTTCTTC.

V and J are TRBV19 and TRBJ1-1; D is ambiguous. This CDR3 comprises 15 residues. Germline V gives CDR1 LNHDA, CDR2 SQIVND (reference sequence). The V and J ends lost 1 base and 1 base respectively, with 10 bases between them. CDR3 loop: CASSIGQARNTEAFF. DNA of the CDR3: TGTGCCAGTAGTATAGGTCAGGCAAGGAACACTGAAGCTTTCTTT.

The V call is TRBV25-1, the J call TRBJ2-1, with D perhaps TRBD2 (7 bases). The CDR3 extends over 17 amino acids. The V end lost 3 bases, the J end lost 0 bases, and 15 bases lay between the germline ends. The germline V gene has CDR1 MGHDK and CDR2 SYGVNS. CDR3 sequence (DNA): TGTGCCAGCAGTGATCGGGGGGCGGGTCCCTCCTACAATGAGCAGTTCTTC. Protein product: CASSDRGAGPSYNEQFF.

The chain is built from TRBV6-1 and TRBJ1-1; 7 nucleotides align to TRBD1. The CDR3 has 14 amino acids. From germline, CDR1 is MNHNS and CDR2 SASEGT. V gave up 6 bases and J gave up 11 bases; unmatched junction bases: 15. The CDR3 DNA is TGTGCCAGCAGCGCCGGTGGTGGCAGGGGGATTGCTTTCTTT. It specifies CASSAGGGRGIAFF.

This chain uses TRBV7-9 with TRBJ1-4, with D possibly TRBD1 on 5 matching bases. The CDR3 spans 15 residues. V lost 5 bases, J lost 4 bases, and 14 bases lay in between. The V gene's germline CDR1 is SEHNR and CDR2 FQNEAQ (reference sequence). DNA for the CDR3: TGTGCCAGCAGCCCCCGGGGCGGGGATAATGAAAAACTGTTTTTT. It is translated as CASSPRGGDNEKLFF.

The rearrangement uses TRBV23-1 and TRBJ2-5, with a possible D match to TRBD1 (5 bases). TRBV23-1 is placed among ORFs of uncertain function. CDR3 size: 18 residues. Trimming shortened V by 3 bases and J by 2 bases, and 22 bases separated the two germline ends. The chain's CDR3 is CASSHTYPPGLAQETQYF. The DNA for the CDR3 is TGCGCCAGCAGTCATACATACCCCCCAGGGCTCGCACAAGAGACCCAGTACTTC.